A single sample is the source of the 8 T cell receptor beta chains below, sequenced in a study of blood T cell repertoires in COVID-19. Sequencing was performed with immunoSEQ multiplex PCR; in TCRdb, only in-frame clones are kept and a portion is missing. The table shows approximately 130,000 clones, with over 75% occurring only once. The sequenced material came from peripheral blood. Every receptor here comes from a middle-aged man with active or convalescent COVID-19.

CDR3 region: CASSIPQGGFETQYF. The CDR3 bases are TGTGCCAGCAGCATCCCACAGGGGGGATTCGAGACCCAGTACTTC. V and J are TRBV9 and TRBJ2-5; 8 bases fit TRBD1. Per germline, CDR1 SGDLS and CDR2 YYNGEE. CDR3 length equals 15 residues. Germline trimming cut 4 bases from V and 5 bases from J; bases unmatched to any gene: 10. The variable domain in full, completed from reference TRBV9 and TRBJ2-5, reads DSGVTQTPKHLITATGQRVTLRCSPRSGDLSVYWYQQSLDQGLQFLIQYYNGEERAKGNILERFSAQQFPDLHSELNLSSLELGDSALYFCASSIPQGGFETQYFGPGTRLLVL.

The CDR3 loop is CASSQVRGEQETQYF. The CDR3 DNA reads as TGCGCCAGCAGCCAAGTTCGGGGGGAGCAAGAGACCCAGTACTTC. The chain recombines TRBV4-3 with TRBJ2-5; 7 bases align to TRBD2. The V segment lost 1 base and the J segment 2 bases; nucleotides outside the gene matches: 4. CDR1 LGHNA and CDR2 YSLEER come from the germline V gene. The CDR3 length is 15 residues.

The chain has TRBV24-1 and TRBJ2-3; D gene uncertain. Germline CDR1 is KGHDR and CDR2 is SFDVKD. V lost 3 bases, J lost 4 bases, and 7 bases lay in between. The CDR3 is 13 amino acids. In DNA, the CDR3 is TGTGCCACCAGTGATACAGCTCCAGATACGCAGTATTTT. It specifies CATSDTAPDTQYF.

The chain carries TRBV5-6 and TRBJ1-4, with 7 bases aligning to TRBD1. J lost 8 bases, V lost 2 bases, and 6 bases had no gene match. The CDR3 extends over 14 amino acids. CDR1 and CDR2 (germline): SGHDT, YYEEEE. Here the CDR3 reads CASSLRGPVEKLFF. CDR3 nucleotides: TGTGCCAGCAGCTTAAGGGGGCCCGTCGAAAAACTGTTTTTT.

The chain links TRBV4-2 to TRBJ2-2; 8 bases fit TRBD2. Trimming at V came to 1 base and at J to 10 bases, leaving 8 bases not matched to a gene. Germline V gene lookup returns CDR1 LGHNA and CDR2 YNFKEQ. The CDR3 consists of 15 residues. The CDR3 region has the DNA TGTGCCAGCAGCCAAGCGAACGGGGGGGCCTTGGAGCTGTTTTTT. The encoded protein is CASSQANGGALELFF.

This clone has a count of ten or more. The chain carries TRBV10-3 and TRBJ2-5; 12 bases map to TRBD2. CDR1 is ENHRY, CDR2 SYGVKD, per germline. Losses at the gene ends were 5 bases for V and 5 bases for J; bases not matched to a gene: 6. This CDR3 contains 15 residues. The CDR3 loop is CAISPTSGGGETQYF. The DNA for the CDR3 is TGTGCCATCAGTCCGACTAGCGGGGGAGGGGAGACCCAGTACTTC.

The CDR3 loop is CASSYLQGAGQPQHF. The CDR3 DNA follows: TGTGCCAGCAGTTACCTACAGGGGGCCGGTCAGCCCCAGCATTTT. V and J are TRBV6-2 or TRBV6-3 and TRBJ1-5, with 9 bases matching TRBD1. This CDR3 comprises 15 residues. The V gene end was trimmed by 2 bases and the J gene end by 6 bases; junction bases not matched to a gene: 5. CDR1 is MNHEY, CDR2 SVGEGT, per germline.

V usage is TRBV11-1 and J usage is TRBJ1-1; D is ambiguous. V dropped 5 bases and J dropped 5 bases, with 6 bases sitting between them. From germline, CDR1 is SGHAT and CDR2 FQDESV (reference sequence). The CDR3 has 11 residues. The CDR3 loop is CASSRVTEAFF. DNA of the CDR3: TGTGCCAGCAGCCGGGTGACTGAAGCTTTCTTT. The variable domain in full, with the rest retrieved from reference TRBV11-1 and TRBJ1-1, is EAEVAQSPRYKITEKSQAVAFWCDPISGHATLYWYRQILGQGPELLVQFQDESVVDDSQLPKDRFSAERLKGVDSTLKIQPAELGDSAMYLCASSRVTEAFFGQGTRLTVV.